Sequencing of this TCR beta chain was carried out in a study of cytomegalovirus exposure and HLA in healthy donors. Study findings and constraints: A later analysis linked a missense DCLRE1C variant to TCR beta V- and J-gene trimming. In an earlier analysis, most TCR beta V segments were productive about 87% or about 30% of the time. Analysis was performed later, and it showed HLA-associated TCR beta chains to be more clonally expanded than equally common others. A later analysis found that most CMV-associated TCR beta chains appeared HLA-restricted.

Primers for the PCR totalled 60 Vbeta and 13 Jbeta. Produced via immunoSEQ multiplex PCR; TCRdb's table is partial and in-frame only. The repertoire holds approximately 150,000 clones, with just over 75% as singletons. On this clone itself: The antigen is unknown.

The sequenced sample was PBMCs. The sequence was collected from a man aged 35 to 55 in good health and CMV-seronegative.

The CDR3 DNA follows: TGTGCCAGCAGCACTGACAGGGGCGGCACAGGTAATGAAAAACTGTTTTTT. Protein product: CASSTDRGGTGNEKLFF. The genes are TRBV7-4 and TRBJ1-4, with 8 bases matching TRBD1. This CDR3 contains 17 residues. The V and J ends lost 5 bases and 4 bases, in that order; junction bases with no gene match: 12. Germline CDR1 and CDR2: SGHVT and SQSDAQ.